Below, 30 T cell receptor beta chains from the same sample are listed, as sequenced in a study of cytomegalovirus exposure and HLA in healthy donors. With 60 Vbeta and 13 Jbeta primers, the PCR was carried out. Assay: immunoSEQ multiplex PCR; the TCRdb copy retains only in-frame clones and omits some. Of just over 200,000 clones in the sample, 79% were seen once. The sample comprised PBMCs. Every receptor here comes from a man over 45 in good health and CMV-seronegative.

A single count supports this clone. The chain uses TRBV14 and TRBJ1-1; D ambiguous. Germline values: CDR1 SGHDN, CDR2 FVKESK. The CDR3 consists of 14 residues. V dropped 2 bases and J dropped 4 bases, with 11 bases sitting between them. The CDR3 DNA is TGTGCCAGCAGCCAAAGGAGGACGGTCACTGAAGCTTTCTTT. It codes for CASSQRRTVTEAFF.

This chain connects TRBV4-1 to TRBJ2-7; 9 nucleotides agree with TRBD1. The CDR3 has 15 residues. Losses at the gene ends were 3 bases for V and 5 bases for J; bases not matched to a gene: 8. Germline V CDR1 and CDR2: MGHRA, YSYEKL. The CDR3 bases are TGCGCCAGCAGCCACCCAACAGGGGGCACGGACGAGCAGTACTTC. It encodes CASSHPTGGTDEQYF.

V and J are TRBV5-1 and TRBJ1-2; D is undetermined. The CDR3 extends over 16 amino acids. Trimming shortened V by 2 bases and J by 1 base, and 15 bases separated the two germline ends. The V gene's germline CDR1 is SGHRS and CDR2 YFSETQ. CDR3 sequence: CASSLLPGDINYGYTF. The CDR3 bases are TGCGCCAGCAGCTTACTACCCGGGGATATTAACTATGGCTACACCTTC.

The CDR3: CASSFGRTGTRTEAFF. In DNA form, the CDR3 reads TGTGCCAGCAGCTTCGGACGGACGGGGACTCGAACTGAAGCTTTCTTT. The rearrangement links TRBV5-4 to TRBJ1-1; TRBD1 is a possible D gene (5 bases). Germline V gene data show CDR1 as SGHNT and CDR2 as YYREEE (reference sequence). The ends were cut back, 2 bases at V and 5 bases at J, with 19 bases in the middle. The CDR3 length is 16 residues.

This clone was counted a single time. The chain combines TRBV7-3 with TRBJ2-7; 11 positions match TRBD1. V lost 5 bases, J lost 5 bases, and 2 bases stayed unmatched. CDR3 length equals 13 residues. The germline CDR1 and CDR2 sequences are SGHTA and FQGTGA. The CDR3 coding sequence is TGTGCCAGCAGCCGGGACAGGGGGAACGAGCAGTACTTC. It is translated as CASSRDRGNEQYF.

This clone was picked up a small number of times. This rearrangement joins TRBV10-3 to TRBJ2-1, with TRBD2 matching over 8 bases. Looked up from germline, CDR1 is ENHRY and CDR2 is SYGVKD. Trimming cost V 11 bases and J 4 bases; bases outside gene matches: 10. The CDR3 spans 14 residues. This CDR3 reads CAPMVAGCYNEQFF. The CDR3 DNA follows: TGTGCCCCCATGGTAGCGGGATGTTACAATGAGCAGTTCTTC.

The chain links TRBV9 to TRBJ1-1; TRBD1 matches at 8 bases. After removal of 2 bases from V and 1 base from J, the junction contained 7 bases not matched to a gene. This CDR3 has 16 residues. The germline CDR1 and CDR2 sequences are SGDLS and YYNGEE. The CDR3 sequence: CASSVTGAPTNTEAFF. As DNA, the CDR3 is TGTGCCAGCAGCGTGACAGGGGCCCCAACGAACACTGAAGCTTTCTTT.

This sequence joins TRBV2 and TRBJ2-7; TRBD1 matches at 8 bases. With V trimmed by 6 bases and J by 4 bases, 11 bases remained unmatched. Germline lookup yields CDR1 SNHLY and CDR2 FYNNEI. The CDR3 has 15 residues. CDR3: CASRKETGDLYEQYF. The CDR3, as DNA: TGTGCCAGCAGGAAAGAGACAGGGGATCTATACGAGCAGTACTTC.

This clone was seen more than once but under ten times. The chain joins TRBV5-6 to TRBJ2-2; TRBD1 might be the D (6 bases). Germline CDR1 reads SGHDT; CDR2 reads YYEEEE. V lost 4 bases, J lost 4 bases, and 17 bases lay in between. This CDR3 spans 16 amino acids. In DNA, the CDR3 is TGTGCCAGCAGCAGAGAGACAGGCTCGGGCACCGGGGAGCTGTTTTTT. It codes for CASSRETGSGTGELFF.

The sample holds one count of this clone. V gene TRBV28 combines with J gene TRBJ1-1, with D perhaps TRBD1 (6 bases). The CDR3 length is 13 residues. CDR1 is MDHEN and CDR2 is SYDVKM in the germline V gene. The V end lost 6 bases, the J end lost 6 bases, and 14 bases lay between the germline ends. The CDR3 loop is CASRPGQNPEAFF. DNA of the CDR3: TGTGCCAGCAGACCAGGACAGAATCCTGAAGCTTTCTTT.

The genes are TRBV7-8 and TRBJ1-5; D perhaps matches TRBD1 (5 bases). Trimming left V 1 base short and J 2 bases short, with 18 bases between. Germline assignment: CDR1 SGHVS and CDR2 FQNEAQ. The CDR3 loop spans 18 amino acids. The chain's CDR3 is CASSLEVQGYYGNQPQHF. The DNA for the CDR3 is TGTGCCAGCAGCTTAGAGGTGCAGGGTTATTACGGCAATCAGCCCCAGCATTTT.

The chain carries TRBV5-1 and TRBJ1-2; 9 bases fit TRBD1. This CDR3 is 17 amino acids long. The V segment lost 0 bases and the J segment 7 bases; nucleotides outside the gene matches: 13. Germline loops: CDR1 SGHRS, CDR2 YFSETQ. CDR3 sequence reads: CASSLDRKGQGSLGYTF. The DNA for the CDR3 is TGCGCCAGCAGCTTGGATCGCAAGGGACAGGGCTCACTTGGCTACACCTTC.

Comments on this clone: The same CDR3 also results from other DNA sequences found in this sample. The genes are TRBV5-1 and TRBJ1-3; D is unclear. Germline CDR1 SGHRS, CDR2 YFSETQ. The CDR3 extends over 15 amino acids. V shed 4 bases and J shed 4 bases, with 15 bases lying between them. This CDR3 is CASSLETGQGNTIYF. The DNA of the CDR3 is TGCGCCAGCAGCCTGGAAACTGGGCAGGGAAACACCATATATTTT.

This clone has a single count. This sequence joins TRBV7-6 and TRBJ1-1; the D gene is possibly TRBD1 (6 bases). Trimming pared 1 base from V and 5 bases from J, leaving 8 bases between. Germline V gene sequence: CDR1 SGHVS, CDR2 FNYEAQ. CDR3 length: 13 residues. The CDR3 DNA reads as TGTGCCAGCAGCTTAGGGACAGAGACTGAAGCTTTCTTT. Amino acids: CASSLGTETEAFF.

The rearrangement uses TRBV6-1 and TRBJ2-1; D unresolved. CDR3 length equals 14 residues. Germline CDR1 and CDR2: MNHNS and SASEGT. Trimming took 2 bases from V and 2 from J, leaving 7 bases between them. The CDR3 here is CASSELAAYNEQFF. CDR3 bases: TGTGCCAGCAGTGAATTGGCTGCCTACAATGAGCAGTTCTTC.

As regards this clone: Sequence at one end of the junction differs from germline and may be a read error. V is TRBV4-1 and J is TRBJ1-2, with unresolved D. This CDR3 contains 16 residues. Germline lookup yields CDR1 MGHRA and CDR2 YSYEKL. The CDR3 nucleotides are TGTGCCAGCAGCCAAGGAACGGAGTTATGGTCTCATGGCTACACCTTC. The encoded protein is CASSQGTELWSHGYTF.

CDR3 in amino acids: CASSPGLANTGELFF. CDR3 bases: TGCGCCAGCAGCCCCGGACTAGCGAACACCGGGGAGCTGTTTTTT. The chain has TRBV4-1 and TRBJ2-2, with 7 nucleotides matching TRBD2. The ends lost 4 bases at V and 0 bases at J; junction bases unmatched: 2. This CDR3 region has 15 residues. From germline, CDR1 is MGHRA and CDR2 YSYEKL.

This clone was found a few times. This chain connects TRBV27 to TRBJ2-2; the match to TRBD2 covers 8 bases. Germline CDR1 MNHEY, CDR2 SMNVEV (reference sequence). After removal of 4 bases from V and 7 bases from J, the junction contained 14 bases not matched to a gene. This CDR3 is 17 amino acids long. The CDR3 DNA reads TGTGCCAGCAGTTCTATAGCGGGGCTTAGACGGGTCGGGGAGCTGTTTTTT. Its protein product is CASSSIAGLRRVGELFF.

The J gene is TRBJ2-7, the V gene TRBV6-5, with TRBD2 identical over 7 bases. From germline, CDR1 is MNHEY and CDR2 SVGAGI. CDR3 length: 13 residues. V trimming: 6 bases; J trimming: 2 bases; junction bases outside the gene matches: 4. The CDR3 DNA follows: TGTGCCAGCAGGCCTAGCGGTCCCTACGAGCAGTACTTC. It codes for CASRPSGPYEQYF.

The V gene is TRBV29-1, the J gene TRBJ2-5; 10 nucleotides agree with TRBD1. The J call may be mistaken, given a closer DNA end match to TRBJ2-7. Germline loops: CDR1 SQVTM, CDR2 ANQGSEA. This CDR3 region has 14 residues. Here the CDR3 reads CSVETGQGSYEQYF. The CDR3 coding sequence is TGCAGCGTTGAGACGGGACAGGGGTCCTACGAGCAGTACTTC.

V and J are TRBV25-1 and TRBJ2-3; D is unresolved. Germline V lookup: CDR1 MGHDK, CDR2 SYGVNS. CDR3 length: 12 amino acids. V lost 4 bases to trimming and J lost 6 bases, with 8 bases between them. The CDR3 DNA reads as TGTGCCAGCAGTGCTAGACTTGATACGCAGTATTTT. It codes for CASSARLDTQYF.

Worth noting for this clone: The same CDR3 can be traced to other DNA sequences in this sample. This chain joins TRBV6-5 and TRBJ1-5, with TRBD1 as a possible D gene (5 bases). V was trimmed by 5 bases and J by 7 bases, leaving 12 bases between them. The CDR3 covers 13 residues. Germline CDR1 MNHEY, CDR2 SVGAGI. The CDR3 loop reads CASSRQGGQPQHF. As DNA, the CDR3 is TGTGCCAGCAGTAGGCAGGGAGGACAGCCCCAGCATTTT.

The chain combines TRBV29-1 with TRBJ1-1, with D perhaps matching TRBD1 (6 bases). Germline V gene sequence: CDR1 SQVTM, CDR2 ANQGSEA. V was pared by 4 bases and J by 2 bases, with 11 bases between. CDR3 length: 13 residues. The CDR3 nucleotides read TGCAGCGTTGGACCCAGGGGTAACACTGAAGCTTTCTTT. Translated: CSVGPRGNTEAFF.

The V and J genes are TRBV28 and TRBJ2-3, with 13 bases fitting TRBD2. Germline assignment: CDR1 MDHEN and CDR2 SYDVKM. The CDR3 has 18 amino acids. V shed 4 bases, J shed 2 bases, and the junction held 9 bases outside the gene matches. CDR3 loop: CASSSFLGLAGSTDTQYF. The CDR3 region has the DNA TGTGCCAGCAGTTCCTTCCTGGGACTAGCGGGATCCACAGATACGCAGTATTTT.

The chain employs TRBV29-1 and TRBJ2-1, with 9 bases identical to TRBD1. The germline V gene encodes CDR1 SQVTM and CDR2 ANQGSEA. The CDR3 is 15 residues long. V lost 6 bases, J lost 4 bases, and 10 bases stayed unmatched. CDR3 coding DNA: TGCAGCGTCGCCACCCGGACAGGGGTATACAATGAGCAGTTCTTC. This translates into CSVATRTGVYNEQFF.

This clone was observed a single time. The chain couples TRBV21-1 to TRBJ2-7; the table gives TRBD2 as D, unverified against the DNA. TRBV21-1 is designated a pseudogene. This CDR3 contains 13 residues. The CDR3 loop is CASPRNRSYEQYF. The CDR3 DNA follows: TGTGCCAGCCCGAGGAATAGAAGCTACGAGCAGTACTTC.

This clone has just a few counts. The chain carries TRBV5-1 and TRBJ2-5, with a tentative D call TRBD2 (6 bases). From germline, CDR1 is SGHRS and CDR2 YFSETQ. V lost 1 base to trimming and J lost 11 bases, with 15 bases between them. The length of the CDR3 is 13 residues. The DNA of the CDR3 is TGCGCCAGCAGCTTGACACAGCGGGCGGAGCAGTACTTC. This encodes CASSLTQRAEQYF.

CDR3 sequence (DNA): TGTGCCAGCAGCTCGCGACTAGCGGGAGCTTGGGAGACCCAGTACTTC. Encoded protein: CASSSRLAGAWETQYF. The chain joins TRBV5-4 to TRBJ2-5; 12 positions match TRBD2. The junction had 8 bases not matched to a gene; V was cut back by 3 bases and J by 5 bases. Per the germline V gene, CDR1 is SGHNT and CDR2 is YYREEE (reference sequence). The CDR3 extends over 16 amino acids.

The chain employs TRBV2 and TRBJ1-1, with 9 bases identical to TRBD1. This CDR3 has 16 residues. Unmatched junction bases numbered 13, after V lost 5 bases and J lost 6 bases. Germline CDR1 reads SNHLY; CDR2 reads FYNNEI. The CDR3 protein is CASSRIAPGTGSEAFF. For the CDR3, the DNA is TGTGCCAGCAGTCGTATAGCCCCCGGGACAGGGTCTGAAGCTTTCTTT. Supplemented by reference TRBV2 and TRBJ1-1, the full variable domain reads EPEVTQTPSHQVTQMGQEVILRCVPISNHLYFYWYRQILGQKVEFLVSFYNNEISEKSEIFDDQFSVERPDGSNFTLKIRSTKLEDSAMYFCASSRIAPGTGSEAFFGQGTRLTVV.

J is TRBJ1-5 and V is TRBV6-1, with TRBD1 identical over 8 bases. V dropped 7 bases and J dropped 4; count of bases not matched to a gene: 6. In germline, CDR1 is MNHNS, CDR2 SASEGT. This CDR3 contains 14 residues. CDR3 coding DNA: TGTGCCAGCACTCAGGGGGCGAGGAATCAGCCCCAGCATTTT. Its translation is CASTQGARNQPQHF.